Reported below is one T cell receptor beta chain. V was clipped by 2 bases and J by 5 bases; unmatched bases: 8. Per the germline V gene, CDR1 is SGHDN and CDR2 is FVKESK. The CDR3 is made up of 15 amino acids. In the source study's methods: Reference gene primer amplification gave nucleated cell count estimates. Clones were read by immunoSEQ multiplex PCR, and TCRdb kept only the in-frame ones, dropping some. V, J and clone size derive from that table, while D and trimming were established from the DNA sequence. This sample has roughly 110,000 clones, with more than 80% found just once. The data were obtained in a study of blood T cell repertoires in COVID-19. At the level of the study: Samples representing acute and convalescent COVID-19 were sourced from the United States, Italy and Spain.

Sequenced input: peripheral blood. The gene calls are TRBV14 and TRBJ1-2, with 7 nucleotides matching TRBD1. The clonotype was recovered from a human donor in a cohort sampled during active COVID-19. CDR3 sequence: CASSQRQGGIYGYTF. The CDR3 bases are TGTGCCAGCAGCCAAAGACAGGGTGGAATTTATGGCTACACCTTC.